The clone carrying this T cell receptor beta chain was seen only a few times. What it binds is unknown. These data are taken from a study of beta chain features in type 1 diabetes. Study details: No patient-donor differences in age, gender, total cells or subset yield. The study, taken as a whole, reports: For TCRB rearrangement, an influence of HLA type remained unresolved here.

The V end lost 2 bases, the J end lost 0 bases, and 9 bases lay between the germline ends. Germline assignment: CDR1 SGHTA and CDR2 FQGNSA. There are 15 residues in the CDR3. As every portion of the isolated RNA was reverse transcribed, the sequencing read expressed TCRB transcripts. TCRdb's copy holds only in-frame clones and misses some; the assay was immunoSEQ multiplex PCR. The table shows hundreds of thousands of clones, with about 16% occurring only once. The receptor's source is a young man in good health. Sequencing used naive CD4+ T cells from blood. The V gene is TRBV7-2, the J gene TRBJ2-3, with TRBD2 as a possible D gene (5 bases). The chain's CDR3 is CASSLKERSTDTQYF. The CDR3 nucleotides are TGTGCCAGCAGCTTAAAGGAGCGGAGCACAGATACGCAGTATTTT. Full variable domain (missing parts from reference TRBV7-2 and TRBJ2-3): GAGVSQSPSNKVTEKGKDVELRCDPISGHTALYWYRQSLGQGLEFLIYFQGNSAPDKSGLPSDRFSAERTGGSVSTLTIQRTQQEDSAVYLCASSLKERSTDTQYFGPGTRLTVL.